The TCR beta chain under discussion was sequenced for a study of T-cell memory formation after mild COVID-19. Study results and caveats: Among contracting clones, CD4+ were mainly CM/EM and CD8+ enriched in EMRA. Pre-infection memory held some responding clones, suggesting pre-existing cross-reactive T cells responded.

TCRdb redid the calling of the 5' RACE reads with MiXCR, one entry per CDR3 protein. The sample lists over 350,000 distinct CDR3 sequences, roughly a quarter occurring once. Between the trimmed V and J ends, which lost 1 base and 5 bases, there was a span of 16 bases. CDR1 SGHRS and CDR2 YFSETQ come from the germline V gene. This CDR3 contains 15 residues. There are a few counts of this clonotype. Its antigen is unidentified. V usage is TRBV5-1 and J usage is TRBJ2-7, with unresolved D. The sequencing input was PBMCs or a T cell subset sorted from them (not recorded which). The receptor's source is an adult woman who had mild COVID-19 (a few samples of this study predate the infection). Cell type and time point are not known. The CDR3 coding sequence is TGCGCCAGCAGCTTGCCCGCTTTAGGTGCACACGAGCAGTACTTC. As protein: CASSLPALGAHEQYF.